These 17 T cell receptor beta chains share one sample of origin, sequenced in a study of OX40 agonist ivuxolimab in advanced cancers. Clones were sequenced by immunoSEQ multiplex PCR, and TCRdb holds only the in-frame ones, with some missing. The table lists tens of thousands of clones, about 80% of them singletons, with 1.5% to 2% in the top ten. The sample consisted of CD4+ or CD8+ T cells sorted from blood, taken in a trial of the OX40 agonist ivuxolimab. These TCRs come from an adult with an advanced solid tumor such as melanoma, head and neck, liver or kidney cancer.

The table lists this clone with a few counts. The chain recombines TRBV18 with TRBJ1-1; the match to TRBD1 covers 8 bases. CDR1 is KGHSH, CDR2 LQKENI, per germline. The CDR3 extends over 14 amino acids. J gave up 2 bases and V 5 bases, and 4 bases lay outside the gene matches. CDR3 residues: CASSLDRGNTEAFF. CDR3 sequence (DNA): TGTGCCAGCTCATTAGACAGGGGAAACACTGAAGCTTTCTTT.

This chain connects TRBV6-5 to TRBJ1-4; D gene unclear. Germline CDR1 is MNHEY and CDR2 is SVGAGI. Trimming shortened V by 2 bases and J by 6 bases, and 13 bases separated the two germline ends. The CDR3 consists of 15 residues. CDR3 coding DNA: TGTGCCAGCAGTTACATGGGAGGGTTGGATGAAAAACTGTTTTTT. Its protein product is CASSYMGGLDEKLFF.

This clone was recorded once. The rearrangement uses TRBV4-2 and TRBJ2-1, with unresolved D. From germline, CDR1 is LGHNA and CDR2 YNFKEQ. V lost 4 bases to trimming and J lost 1 base, with 2 bases between them. CDR3 length: 12 residues. CDR3 nucleotides: TGTGCCAGCAGCCGTTCCTACAATGAGCAGTTCTTC. Its protein is CASSRSYNEQFF.

Ten or more counts support this clone. CDR3 DNA sequence: TGTGCCAGCAGCCAAGAAACAGGGACCTATGGCTACACCTTC. It encodes CASSQETGTYGYTF. The V and J genes are TRBV14 and TRBJ1-2; TRBD1 might be the D (6 bases). The V gene's germline CDR1 is SGHDN and CDR2 FVKESK. The ends were cut back, 0 bases at V and 4 bases at J, with 9 bases in the middle. The CDR3 contains 14 residues.

The chain employs TRBV4-3 and TRBJ1-5, with TRBD1 as a possible D gene (5 bases). V was pared by 0 bases and J by 5 bases, with 8 bases between. The CDR3 runs to 14 residues. CDR1 and CDR2 (germline): LGHNA, YSLEER. The CDR3 loop reads CASSQEVGDQPQHF. The CDR3 nucleotides read TGCGCCAGCAGCCAAGAAGTAGGGGATCAGCCCCAGCATTTT.

V is TRBV15 and J is TRBJ1-3; D unclear. CDR3 length: 14 amino acids. Germline lookup yields CDR1 LNHNV and CDR2 YYDKDF (reference sequence). The V and J ends lost 0 bases and 0 bases respectively, with 3 bases between them. CDR3 DNA: TGTGCCACCAGCAGAGAACTCTCTGGAAACACCATATATTTT. Its translation: CATSRELSGNTIYF.

The rearrangement uses TRBV2 and TRBJ1-4; no definite D call. CDR3 length: 13 amino acids. The V gene lost 3 bases and the J gene lost 0 bases, with 2 bases spanning the gap. From germline, CDR1 is SNHLY and CDR2 FYNNEI. CDR3 DNA: TGTGCCAGCAGTGATACAACTAATGAAAAACTGTTTTTT. It is translated as CASSDTTNEKLFF.

This rearrangement joins TRBV19 to TRBJ2-7, with 10 positions matching TRBD1. V shed 6 bases and J 0 bases; nucleotides not matched to a gene: 8. The CDR3 length is 16 residues. The germline gives CDR1 LNHDA, CDR2 SQIVND (reference sequence). CDR3 amino acids: CASSDMGQGFSYEQYF. In DNA, the CDR3 is TGTGCCAGTAGCGATATGGGACAGGGGTTCTCCTACGAGCAGTACTTC.

This rearrangement joins TRBV7-9 to TRBJ1-3; D not certain. Germline loops: CDR1 SEHNR, CDR2 FQNEAQ (reference sequence). Deletions cut 7 bases from V and 6 bases from J, with 13 bases between. The CDR3 length is 13 residues. The CDR3 DNA reads TGTGCCAGCACCCTCGCTTTGGTAAACACCATATATTTT. This encodes CASTLALVNTIYF. The complete variable domain, with remaining parts taken from reference TRBV7-9 and TRBJ1-3, reads DTGVSQNPRHKITKRGQNVTFRCDPISEHNRLYWYRQTLGQGPEFLTYFQNEAQLEKSRLLSDRFSAERPKGSFSTLEIQRTEQGDSAMYLCASTLALVNTIYFGEGSWLTVV.

V usage is TRBV5-1 and J usage is TRBJ2-1, with 16 bases aligning to TRBD2. CDR3 length: 18 residues. Germline CDR1 is SGHRS and CDR2 is YFSETQ. V shed 2 bases and J 7 bases; nucleotides not matched to a gene: 9. The CDR3 is CASSLIPGLAGGPNEQFF. In DNA, the CDR3 is TGCGCCAGCAGCTTAATACCGGGACTAGCGGGGGGGCCGAATGAGCAGTTCTTC.

V and J are TRBV29-1 and TRBJ2-7; 7 bases line up with TRBD1. Germline V lookup: CDR1 SQVTM, CDR2 ANQGSEA. The J segment lost 0 bases and the V segment lost 5 bases, leaving 7 bases of the junction unmatched. The CDR3 is 14 amino acids. The CDR3: CSVSQGFSSYEQYF. CDR3 nucleotides: TGCAGCGTTTCACAGGGGTTTAGCTCCTACGAGCAGTACTTC.

V is TRBV7-9 and J is TRBJ2-7; perhaps TRBD1 as D (5 bases). Trimming took 5 bases from V and 6 from J, leaving 14 bases between them. The CDR3 has 13 residues. Germline V gene lookup returns CDR1 SEHNR and CDR2 FQNEAQ (reference sequence). CDR3 coding DNA: TGTGCCAGCAGCCCCCCCGTTGGGGCCGAGCAGTACTTC. Translation: CASSPPVGAEQYF. Filled out from reference TRBV7-9 and TRBJ2-7, the complete variable domain reads DTGVSQNPRHKITKRGQNVTFRCDPISEHNRLYWYRQTLGQGPEFLTYFQNEAQLEKSRLLSDRFSAERPKGSFSTLEIQRTEQGDSAMYLCASSPPVGAEQYFGPGTRLTVT.

This sequence joins TRBV2 and TRBJ1-5; the D gene is possibly TRBD1 (5 bases). Germline CDR1 reads SNHLY; CDR2 reads FYNNEI. Trimming took 7 bases from V and 4 from J, leaving 23 bases between them. The CDR3 is 17 residues long. In nucleotides, the CDR3 is TGTGCCAGCAAATACCAAGTGGGCGGGGCCGGAAATCAGCCCCAGCATTTT. It specifies CASKYQVGGAGNQPQHF.

The chain uses TRBV4-2 and TRBJ1-4; D unclear. CDR3 length equals 16 residues. The germline V gene has CDR1 LGHNA and CDR2 YNFKEQ. V lost 4 bases and J lost 8, with 20 bases in between. Here the CDR3 DNA reads TGTGCCAGCAGCCCAAAGCCGAGGGATCTGGTGGAAAAACTGTTTTTT. Encoded protein: CASSPKPRDLVEKLFF.

V usage is TRBV2 and J usage is TRBJ1-5; 9 bases are a match to TRBD1. Germline assignment: CDR1 SNHLY and CDR2 FYNNEI. The CDR3 extends over 13 amino acids. The trim removed 5 bases at V and 9 bases at J, leaving 5 bases unmatched. CDR3 sequence (DNA): TGTGCCAGCAGTTATACAGGGGGCCCGCCCCAGCATTTT. This sequence encodes CASSYTGGPPQHF.

This chain uses TRBV10-3 with TRBJ1-1; D is unresolved. The germline CDR1 and CDR2 sequences are ENHRY and SYGVKD. The CDR3 covers 13 residues. Trimming pared 6 bases from V and 3 bases from J, leaving 11 bases between. CDR3 protein: CAIRGGGDTEAFF. CDR3 bases: TGTGCCATCAGGGGAGGCGGGGACACTGAAGCTTTCTTT.

This chain connects TRBV6-1 to TRBJ1-2, with TRBD1 matching 10 bases. Per the germline V gene, CDR1 is MNHNS and CDR2 is SASEGT. V trimming: 5 bases; J trimming: 6 bases; junction bases outside the gene matches: 9. The CDR3 spans 15 residues. The CDR3 spells CASSQSGTGVHGYTF. As DNA, the CDR3 is TGTGCCAGCAGTCAATCCGGGACAGGGGTTCATGGCTACACCTTC.